The 2 T cell receptor beta chains listed next were all sequenced from one sample in a study of early T cells in non-severe SARS-CoV-2 infection. TCRdb reanalysed the 5' RACE reads using MiXCR and keeps one entry per CDR3 protein. The sample lists about 80,000 distinct CDR3 sequences; more than 7.5% were seen once. Sequenced input: whole blood. The receptors shown here come from an adult who was a healthcare worker with PCR-confirmed SARS-CoV-2 infection or an uninfected control (not recorded which).

This clonotype was observed a few times. The genes are TRBV4-2 and TRBJ2-1; 10 nucleotides align to TRBD2. The CDR3 length is 17 residues. In germline, CDR1 is LGHNA, CDR2 YNFKEQ. Trimming at V came to 0 bases and at J to 2 bases, leaving 4 bases not matched to a gene. CDR3 nucleotides: TGTGCCAGCAGCCAAGACTCTAGCGGGAGCGCCTACAATGAGCAGTTCTTC. Residues: CASSQDSSGSAYNEQFF.

This clonotype was seen more than once but under ten times. This chain joins TRBV12-3 or TRBV12-4 and TRBJ1-3, with D maybe TRBD1 (5 bases). The CDR3 has 13 residues. Trimming stripped 11 bases from V and 3 bases from J, with 14 bases between. Here the CDR3 DNA reads TGTGCCGGAACCCGGGGGGGTGGAAACACCATATATTTT. Encoded protein: CAGTRGGGNTIYF.